The 19 T cell receptor beta chains listed next were all sequenced from one sample in a study of blood T cell repertoires in COVID-19 (dated by TCRdb to the early 2020s). Libraries came from the immunoSEQ multiplex PCR assay. This is the immuneACCESS table as TCRdb keeps it, with only in-frame sequences that have V and J called. A part of the clones is gone; compared with another copy, unresolved V genes explain less than half, and the rest is unexplained. Recorded for this sample are approximately 200,000 clones; just under 90% of them occurred a single time. The leading ten clones occupy 1.2% of the sample. Material: PBMCs or T cells enriched from blood (not recorded which). The origin of the receptors is a young man who had recovered from COVID-19.

This chain uses TRBV19 with TRBJ1-1; D is uncertain. This CDR3 is 13 amino acids long. CDR1 and CDR2 (germline): LNHDA, SQIVND (reference sequence). Trimming stripped 11 bases from V and 4 bases from J, with 17 bases between. The CDR3 DNA reads TGTGCCTCCTCGGACCGGCGGGGCACTGAAGCTTTCTTT. This sequence encodes CASSDRRGTEAFF. The full variable domain, in which reference TRBV19 and TRBJ1-1 provide the parts outside the CDR3, is DGGITQSPKYLFRKEGQNVTLSCEQNLNHDAMYWYRQDPGQGLRLIYYSQIVNDFQKGDIAEGYSVSREKKESFPLTVTSAQKNPTAFYLCASSDRRGTEAFFGQGTRLTVV.

The J gene is TRBJ2-3, the V gene TRBV18, with 8 bases aligning to TRBD1. The V gene end was trimmed by 3 bases and the J gene end by 2 bases; junction bases not matched to a gene: 4. The V gene's germline CDR1 is KGHSH and CDR2 LQKENI. The CDR3 has 15 amino acids. The CDR3 DNA follows: TGTGCCAGCTCACCTTCAGGGGGCTACACAGATACGCAGTATTTT. This codes for CASSPSGGYTDTQYF.

The V gene is TRBV20-1, the J gene TRBJ1-1; weak D call: TRBD1 (5 bases). V lost 5 bases, J lost 8 bases, and 9 bases lay in between. CDR1 is DFQATT and CDR2 is SNEGSKA in the germline V gene (reference sequence). The CDR3 contains 10 residues. CDR3 protein: CSAYRIEAFF. The CDR3 DNA reads TGCAGTGCTTACAGGATCGAAGCTTTCTTT.

The chain recombines TRBV28 with TRBJ2-2, with 7 positions matching TRBD2. Looked up from germline, CDR1 is MDHEN and CDR2 is SYDVKM. This CDR3 is built from 15 residues. Unmatched junction bases numbered 15, after V lost 10 bases and J lost 7 bases. The CDR3 loop is CATRFVGGNVGELFF. CDR3 sequence (DNA): TGTGCCACCAGATTTGTGGGAGGGAATGTCGGGGAGCTGTTTTTT. The whole variable domain, remainder taken from reference TRBV28 and TRBJ2-2, is DVKVTQSSRYLVKRTGEKVFLECVQDMDHENMFWYRQDPGLGLRLIYFSYDVKMKEKGDIPEGYSVSREKKERFSLILESASTNQTSMYLCATRFVGGNVGELFFGEGSRLTVL.

The chain links TRBV6-5 to TRBJ1-5; D possibly corresponds to TRBD1 (6 bases). The CDR3 length is 13 residues. Germline loops: CDR1 MNHEY, CDR2 SVGAGI. The V and J ends lost 5 bases and 5 bases respectively, with 10 bases between them. The CDR3 DNA is TGTGCCAGCAGTCGAAGGACAGATCAGCCCCAGCATTTT. Translated: CASSRRTDQPQHF.

The count of this clone is one. The chain has TRBV2 and TRBJ2-5; tentatively, D is TRBD1 (6 bases). Germline V gene data show CDR1 as SNHLY and CDR2 as FYNNEI. This CDR3 comprises 15 residues. Trimming removed 7 bases at V and 7 bases at J, with 22 bases between. The CDR3 reads CASKAGTTITGTQYF. The CDR3 coding sequence is TGTGCCAGCAAGGCCGGGACAACTATCACGGGGACCCAGTACTTC.

The V call is TRBV19, the J call TRBJ2-7, with TRBD1 matching over 12 bases. CDR1 and CDR2 (germline): LNHDA, SQIVND (reference sequence). V gave up 6 bases and J gave up 6 bases; unmatched junction bases: 6. This CDR3 spans 14 amino acids. CDR3 in DNA: TGTGCCAGTAGGGACCGGGACAGGGGGCTCGAGCAGTACTTC. Amino acid sequence: CASRDRDRGLEQYF.

V is TRBV28 and J is TRBJ2-1; 9 positions match TRBD2. The CDR3 loop spans 16 amino acids. V was clipped by 4 bases and J by 8 bases; unmatched bases: 12. Germline-derived CDR1 and CDR2 are MDHEN and SYDVKM. CDR3 coding DNA: TGTGCCAGCAGTTACCCGGCTAGCGGGGCCTGGGATGAGCAGTTCTTC. This codes for CASSYPASGAWDEQFF.

The V gene is TRBV3-1 (or the pseudogene TRBV3-2), the J gene TRBJ2-2; no firm D call. Germline V gene sequence: CDR1 LGHDT, CDR2 YNNKEL (reference sequence). V was clipped by 0 bases and J by 5 bases, with 10 bases between them. The CDR3 is 15 residues long. The CDR3 bases are TGTGCCAGCAGCCAAGATGCGACAAGTACCGGGGAGCTGTTTTTT. It encodes CASSQDATSTGELFF.

V usage is TRBV6-1 and J usage is TRBJ1-2; 7 bases map to TRBD1. The CDR3 contains 15 residues. The V gene end was trimmed by 2 bases and the J gene end by 4 bases; junction bases not matched to a gene: 7. CDR1 MNHNS and CDR2 SASEGT come from the germline V gene. CDR3 nucleotides: TGTGCCAGCAGTGAACTAGGAACAGGGGCCTATGGCTACACCTTC. Its translation is CASSELGTGAYGYTF.

The V and J genes are TRBV30 and TRBJ2-2; D might be TRBD1 (6 bases). Germline V gives CDR1 GTSNPN, CDR2 SVGIG (reference sequence). V was clipped by 2 bases and J by 6 bases, with 13 bases between them. This CDR3 has 14 amino acids. In DNA, the CDR3 is TGTGCCTGGAGTACGGGACGGACAGCCGGGGAGCTGTTTTTT. Residues: CAWSTGRTAGELFF.

The chain employs TRBV7-6 and TRBJ2-2; a weak D match, TRBD2 (6 bases). There are 15 residues in the CDR3. Germline V CDR1 and CDR2: SGHVS, FNYEAQ. Between the trimmed V and J ends, which lost 1 base and 5 bases, there was a span of 11 bases. Here the CDR3 reads CASSLELARTGELFF. DNA for the CDR3: TGTGCCAGCAGCTTAGAACTAGCTAGAACCGGGGAGCTGTTTTTT. The full variable domain, completed using reference TRBV7-6 and TRBJ2-2, is GAGVSQSPRYKVTKRGQDVALRCDPISGHVSLYWYRQALGQGPEFLTYFNYEAQQDKSGLPNDRFSAERPEGSISTLTIQRTEQRDSAMYRCASSLELARTGELFFGEGSRLTVL.

The J gene is TRBJ2-1, the V gene TRBV19; TRBD2 is a possible D gene (7 bases). V lost 7 bases to trimming and J lost 0 bases, with 16 bases between them. CDR1 and CDR2 from the germline V gene are LNHDA and SQIVND (reference sequence). CDR3 length: 16 amino acids. CDR3 nucleotides: TGTGCCAGTAACATAGGGGGGGCATCCTCCTACAATGAGCAGTTCTTC. Protein product: CASNIGGASSYNEQFF.

In this sample, this clone turned up once. This rearrangement joins TRBV19 to TRBJ2-1; perhaps TRBD2 as D (5 bases). CDR3 length equals 16 residues. Trimming removed 6 bases at V and 4 bases at J, with 19 bases between. Germline V gene sequence: CDR1 LNHDA, CDR2 SQIVND (reference sequence). The CDR3 here is CASSGGVMEFYNEQFF. CDR3 DNA: TGTGCCAGTAGCGGAGGAGTTATGGAGTTTTACAATGAGCAGTTCTTC.

CDR3 in DNA: TGTGCCAGCAGGGCAGGACTAGTTCAGAACGAGCAGTACTTC. Protein: CASRAGLVQNEQYF. The chain combines TRBV2 with TRBJ2-7; 7 bases agree with TRBD2. Germline CDR1 reads SNHLY; CDR2 reads FYNNEI. The CDR3 spans 14 residues. J was trimmed by 5 bases and V by 6 bases; bases with no gene match: 10.

CDR3 amino acids: CASSQPTSGTYEQYF. Written as DNA, the CDR3 is TGCGCCAGCAGCCAGCCGACTAGCGGGACCTACGAGCAGTACTTC. This chain joins TRBV4-1 and TRBJ2-7; 11 bases map to TRBD2. Trimming took 3 bases from V and 2 from J; bases not matched to a gene: 3. Germline CDR1 and CDR2: MGHRA and YSYEKL. The CDR3 runs 15 residues.

V and J are TRBV2 and TRBJ2-7; no definite D call. The CDR3 length is 13 residues. Germline-derived CDR1 and CDR2 are SNHLY and FYNNEI. Trimming stripped 10 bases from V and 6 bases from J, with 19 bases between. The CDR3 sequence: CANAIHPASEQYF. CDR3 DNA sequence: TGTGCCAACGCGATCCATCCTGCGTCCGAGCAGTACTTC.

This clone was recorded only once. The CDR3 here is CASSLERPADTEAFF. The CDR3 DNA is TGTGCCAGCAGCTTAGAGCGACCAGCGGACACTGAAGCTTTCTTT. The rearrangement joins TRBV11-2 to TRBJ1-1; the D is unclear. V lost 0 bases, J lost 3 bases, and 11 bases lay in between. The CDR3 totals 15 residues. Germline V gene lookup returns CDR1 SGHAT and CDR2 FQNNGV.

The V gene is TRBV9, the J gene TRBJ1-1; possible D gene TRBD1, 6 bases. Trimming took 0 bases from V and 4 from J, leaving 7 bases between them. This CDR3 is 13 amino acids long. Germline V gives CDR1 SGDLS, CDR2 YYNGEE. CDR3 sequence reads: CASSVARGTEAFF. DNA for the CDR3: TGTGCCAGCAGCGTAGCCAGGGGCACTGAAGCTTTCTTT. The entire variable domain, with the rest obtained from reference TRBV9 and TRBJ1-1, is as follows: DSGVTQTPKHLITATGQRVTLRCSPRSGDLSVYWYQQSLDQGLQFLIQYYNGEERAKGNILERFSAQQFPDLHSELNLSSLELGDSALYFCASSVARGTEAFFGQGTRLTVV.